A single sample is the source of the 7 T cell receptor beta chains below, sequenced in a study of CD4+ T cells in melanoma. Clones were read by immunoSEQ multiplex PCR, and TCRdb kept only the in-frame ones, dropping some. Here the sample spans around 12,000 clones, almost 70% being singletons. Sequenced sample: cells from a culture (not recorded whether cultured in vitro). These receptor sequences come from a human donor with melanoma.

This clone is categorized as medium-sized. DNA for the CDR3: TGTGCCAGCAACCTGGGGGGTCGGTATGGCTACACCTTC. This codes for CASNLGGRYGYTF. J is TRBJ1-2 and V is TRBV5-4; a weak D match, TRBD1 (5 bases). The CDR3 is 13 residues long. V was trimmed by 6 bases and J by 5 bases, leaving 14 bases between them. Germline lookup yields CDR1 SGHNT and CDR2 YYREEE (reference sequence).

V gene TRBV18 combines with J gene TRBJ2-4, with 7 nucleotides matching TRBD1. Germline V gives CDR1 KGHSH, CDR2 LQKENI. After removal of 6 bases from V and 8 bases from J, the junction contained 7 bases not matched to a gene. The CDR3 has 13 amino acids. Written as DNA, the CDR3 is TGTGCCAGCTCTCCCGGACAGGCAGACATTCAGTACTTC. Amino acids: CASSPGQADIQYF.

This chain links TRBV5-4 with TRBJ1-2, with D possibly being TRBD1 (6 bases). Germline CDR1 SGHNT, CDR2 YYREEE (reference sequence). V lost 0 bases and J lost 0, with 15 bases in between. The CDR3 covers 17 residues. Here the CDR3 DNA reads TGTGCCAGCAGCTTGGCCTTACGGACAGCACCTAACTATGGCTACACCTTC. This translates into CASSLALRTAPNYGYTF.

V gene TRBV5-6 combines with J gene TRBJ1-1; D perhaps matches TRBD1 (5 bases). Germline V lookup: CDR1 SGHDT, CDR2 YYEEEE. The CDR3 is 13 amino acids. V was trimmed by 2 bases and J by 4 bases, leaving 9 bases between them. The CDR3 DNA follows: TGTGCCAGCAGCTTTCAGGGAGCCACTGAAGCTTTCTTT. Protein product: CASSFQGATEAFF.

The gene calls are TRBV5-5 and TRBJ2-5; D not resolved. Germline V gene lookup returns CDR1 SGHKS and CDR2 YYEKEE (reference sequence). V was pared by 4 bases and J by 4 bases, with 14 bases between. This CDR3 spans 14 amino acids. Written as DNA, the CDR3 is TGTGCCAGCAGCCCTATTGCAGTGGGAGAGACCCAGTACTTC. It encodes CASSPIAVGETQYF.

The chain is built from TRBV11-2 and TRBJ2-5; D gene ambiguous. This CDR3 contains 14 residues. Germline V gene lookup returns CDR1 SGHAT and CDR2 FQNNGV. Trimming shortened V by 3 bases and J by 1 base, and 9 bases separated the two germline ends. The CDR3 loop is CASSFTRSQETQYF. The DNA of the CDR3 is TGTGCCAGCAGCTTTACACGGTCCCAAGAGACCCAGTACTTC.

This clone was recorded a few times. J is TRBJ1-5 and V is TRBV5-1, with D perhaps TRBD1 (6 bases). V lost 3 bases, J lost 8 bases, and 15 bases lay in between. The CDR3 has 14 amino acids. The germline CDR1 and CDR2 sequences are SGHRS and YFSETQ. The CDR3 sequence: CASSSTGLKEPQHF. CDR3 in DNA: TGCGCCAGCAGCTCTACAGGGCTGAAGGAGCCCCAGCATTTT.